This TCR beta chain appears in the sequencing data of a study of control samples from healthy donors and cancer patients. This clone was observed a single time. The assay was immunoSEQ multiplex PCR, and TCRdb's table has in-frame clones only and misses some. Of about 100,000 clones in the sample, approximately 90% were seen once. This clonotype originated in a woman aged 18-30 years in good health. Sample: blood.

The CDR3 reads CASSPDRANNQPQHF. CDR3 nucleotides: TGTGCCAGCAGTCCCGACAGGGCGAACAATCAGCCCCAGCATTTT. The chain employs TRBV2 and TRBJ1-5, with 7 bases fitting TRBD1. J lost 3 bases, V lost 5 bases, and 7 bases had no gene match. This CDR3 region has 15 residues. Germline V lookup: CDR1 SNHLY, CDR2 FYNNEI.